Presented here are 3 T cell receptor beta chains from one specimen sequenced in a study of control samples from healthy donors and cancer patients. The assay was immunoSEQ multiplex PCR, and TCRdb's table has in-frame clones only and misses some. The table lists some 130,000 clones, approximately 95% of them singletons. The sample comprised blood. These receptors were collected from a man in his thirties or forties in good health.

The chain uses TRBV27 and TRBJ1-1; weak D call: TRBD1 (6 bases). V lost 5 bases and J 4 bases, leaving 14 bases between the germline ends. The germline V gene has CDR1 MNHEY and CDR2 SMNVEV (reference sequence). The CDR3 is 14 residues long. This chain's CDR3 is CASSPFRGITEAFF. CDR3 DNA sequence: TGTGCCAGCAGTCCTTTCAGGGGAATCACTGAAGCTTTCTTT.

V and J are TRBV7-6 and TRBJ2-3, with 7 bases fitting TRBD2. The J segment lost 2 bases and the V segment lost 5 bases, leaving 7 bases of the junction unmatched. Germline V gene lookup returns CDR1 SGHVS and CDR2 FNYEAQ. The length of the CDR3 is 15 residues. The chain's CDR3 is CASSQIGGITDTQYF. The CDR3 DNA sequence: TGTGCCAGCAGCCAAATCGGGGGGATCACAGATACGCAGTATTTT.

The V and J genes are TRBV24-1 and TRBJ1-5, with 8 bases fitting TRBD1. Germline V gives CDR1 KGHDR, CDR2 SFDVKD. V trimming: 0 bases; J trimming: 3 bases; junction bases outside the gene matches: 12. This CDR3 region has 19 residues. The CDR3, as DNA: TGTGCCACCAGTGATTTGGGCAGGGGGCATCCTCACCTCAATCAGCCCCAGCATTTT. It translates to CATSDLGRGHPHLNQPQHF.